This TCR beta chain was found in a study of shared clonotypes between healthy human individuals. The study's findings and limits: What limited the represented genetic and exposure-history diversity was the small number of donors. Only blood underwent sampling, and tissue repertoires likely differ.

In regard to this clone: What it recognizes is unknown.

In the study's own analysis: For the immunoSEQ data, sequences were junction-only without quality scores, so filtering differed. Sequenced by immunoSEQ multiplex PCR; TCRdb stores in-frame clones only, minus some. V, J and clone size derive from that table, while D and trimming were established from the DNA sequence. The repertoire includes some 2.4 million clones, 80% to 95% of them detected once, and roughly 0.36% sits in the top ten. The trim removed 4 bases at V and 4 bases at J, leaving 2 bases unmatched. In germline, CDR1 is WNHNN, CDR2 SYGVQD (reference sequence). The CDR3 is made up of 14 amino acids.

The clonotype originates from a man younger than 35 in good health. Some clones in this sample may be carry-over from other donors' samples. What was sequenced was naive CD4+ T cells from PBMCs. Subset given: CD45RA+ positively selected. This rearrangement joins TRBV10-1 to TRBJ2-1, with 9 bases identical to TRBD1. In DNA, the CDR3 is TGCGCCAGCAGTGGCGGGACAGGGTACAATGAGCAGTTCTTC. Translation gives CASSGGTGYNEQFF.